Listed here is a single TCR beta chain. The antigen remains unidentified. Researchers isolated at least 6.5 million PBMCs per sample. This sample was included in a study of blood T cells in healthy people across ages. Points from the study as a whole: Expanded clonotype shifts may have been confounded, as the donors had an unknown CMV status. While age rose, TCR beta diversity per million T cells dropped in a roughly linear way.

CDR1 SGHVS and CDR2 FNYEAQ come from the germline V gene. Trimming stripped 5 bases from V and 3 bases from J, with 22 bases between. The length of the CDR3 is 17 residues. The authors ran a second PCR of 7 to 11 cycles using a sample-barcoded 5' primer and a J-beta primer mix. Each CDR3 protein gets one entry after TCRdb re-called the 5' RACE reads with MiXCR. The data contain a few hundred thousand distinct CDR3 sequences, about 26% of them singletons. The receptor was isolated from a woman in her 70s in good health. The specimen was blood. The chain employs TRBV7-6 and TRBJ2-5; D gene unclear. In nucleotides, the CDR3 is TGTGCCAGCAGCCTCCTGACTCCGGCAGGAGCGAAAGAGACCCAGTACTTC. Translating gives CASSLLTPAGAKETQYF.